Each of the 6 T cell receptor beta chains below was sequenced from the same sample in a study of neurological immune-mediated disorders. TCRdb reprocessed the 5' RACE reads with MiXCR, giving one entry per CDR3 protein. The data contain around 90,000 distinct CDR3 sequences, about 13% of them singletons. The time point was: longitudinal time-point 2. Sequenced material: PBMCs. These TCRs come from a female donor with HTLV-1-associated myelopathy (HAM/TSP).

This clonotype showed up many times. The chain has TRBV4-1 and TRBJ2-2, with D perhaps TRBD2 (6 bases). The V end lost 3 bases, the J end lost 5 bases, and 7 bases lay between the germline ends. The CDR3 is 13 residues long. The germline gives CDR1 MGHRA, CDR2 YSYEKL. The CDR3 bases are TGCGCCAGCAGCCACGGGACTACCGGGGAGCTGTTTTTT. This translates into CASSHGTTGELFF.

This clonotype has a count of ten or more. The chain couples TRBV5-1 to TRBJ1-6; 10 bases map to TRBD1. The CDR3 is 14 residues long. Trimming at V came to 3 bases and at J to 10 bases, leaving 4 bases not matched to a gene. Germline loops: CDR1 SGHRS, CDR2 YFSETQ. CDR3 nucleotides: TGCGCCAGCAGCTCCGGACAGGGGGACTCACCCCTCCACTTT. Protein: CASSSGQGDSPLHF.

The chain couples TRBV7-9 to TRBJ1-3, with D unclear. CDR1 is SEHNR, CDR2 FQNEAQ, per germline (reference sequence). The CDR3 sequence is 14 residues long. Between the trimmed V and J ends, which lost 1 base and 3 bases, there was a span of 7 bases. CDR3 coding DNA: TGTGCCAGCAGCTTAGGCCCGGATGGAAACACCATATATTTT. Translation: CASSLGPDGNTIYF.

Many counts were recorded for this clonotype. This chain links TRBV28 with TRBJ1-1, with 9 bases aligning to TRBD1. The CDR3 length is 13 residues. Germline V gene sequence: CDR1 MDHEN, CDR2 SYDVKM. J gave up 1 base and V 8 bases, and 2 bases lay outside the gene matches. CDR3 amino acids: CASGTGWNTEAFF. CDR3 sequence (DNA): TGTGCCAGCGGGACAGGGTGGAACACTGAAGCTTTCTTT. Supplemented by reference TRBV28 and TRBJ1-1, the full variable domain reads DVKVTQSSRYLVKRTGEKVFLECVQDMDHENMFWYRQDPGLGLRLIYFSYDVKMKEKGDIPEGYSVSREKKERFSLILESASTNQTSMYLCASGTGWNTEAFFGQGTRLTVV.

The sample holds a few counts of this clonotype. The chain is built from TRBV5-4 and TRBJ2-3, with 10 positions matching TRBD1. Trimming at V came to 3 bases and at J to 6 bases, leaving 19 bases not matched to a gene. The germline V gene has CDR1 SGHNT and CDR2 YYREEE (reference sequence). The CDR3 is made up of 19 amino acids. In DNA, the CDR3 is TGTGCCAGCAGCTCGGAACTACCCGGGACAGGGGCGAGTCTGGATACGCAGTATTTT. Residues: CASSSELPGTGASLDTQYF.

The table lists this clonotype with many counts. This chain uses TRBV21-1 with TRBJ2-7. TRBV21-1 is designated a pseudogene. The CDR3 loop spans 16 amino acids. The CDR3 region is CASSKALDRSSYEQYF. The CDR3 DNA reads TGTGCCAGCAGCAAAGCTCTGGACAGGAGCTCCTACGAGCAGTACTTC.